This T cell receptor (beta chain) was sequenced in a study of blood T cell repertoires in COVID-19. Background on the study: Samples representing acute and convalescent COVID-19 were sourced from the United States, Italy and Spain.

How the authors handled the data: Cell counts per sample came from amplifying reference gene primers. Measured with immunoSEQ multiplex PCR; TCRdb has only the in-frame clones, and not every one. Clone size and V and J calls were adopted from that table, with D and trimming inferred from the DNA. The sample carries 150,000 to 200,000 clones, roughly 84% recorded once. The CDR3 contains 16 residues. V lost 4 bases to trimming and J lost 9 bases, with 23 bases between them. Germline CDR1 reads LGHNA; CDR2 reads YNFKEQ. The chain couples TRBV4-2 to TRBJ2-3, with D maybe TRBD2 (5 bases). This TCR came from a man aged 60 to 75 who had recovered from COVID-19. Material for sequencing was peripheral blood. CDR3 nucleotide sequence: TGTGCCAGCAGCCGGACCCTAGGGAGTCAGTCTGAAACGCAGTATTTT. This translates into CASSRTLGSQSETQYF.